One sample yielded the 32 T cell receptor beta chains listed below, sequenced in a study of immune evolution from preneoplasia to lung adenocarcinoma. Measured with immunoSEQ multiplex PCR; TCRdb has only the in-frame clones, and not every one. The sample yields around 7,900 clones, around 78% seen once. The sequencing input was FFPE adjacent normal lung tissue. These TCRs come from a person aged 70 to 85 with lung adenocarcinoma.

The gene calls are TRBV7-9 and TRBJ1-5, with 7 positions matching TRBD1. The CDR3 is 13 amino acids. The V and J ends lost 5 bases and 6 bases, in that order; junction bases with no gene match: 4. Germline CDR1 reads SEHNR; CDR2 reads FQNEAQ (reference sequence). The CDR3 loop reads CASSLTGAQPQHF. The CDR3 nucleotides are TGTGCCAGCAGCCTAACAGGGGCTCAGCCCCAGCATTTT.

The rearrangement uses TRBV9 and TRBJ2-2; D ambiguous. CDR3 length equals 14 residues. The V gene lost 2 bases and the J gene lost 6 bases, with 11 bases spanning the gap. Germline CDR1 is SGDLS and CDR2 is YYNGEE. The chain's CDR3 is CASSVSDWAGELFF. CDR3 in DNA: TGTGCCAGCAGCGTCTCGGATTGGGCCGGGGAGCTGTTTTTT.

This chain uses TRBV4-1 with TRBJ1-6; 9 positions match TRBD1. Germline lookup yields CDR1 MGHRA and CDR2 YSYEKL. The CDR3 extends over 17 amino acids. After removal of 7 bases from V and 6 bases from J, the junction contained 13 bases not matched to a gene. This chain's CDR3 is CASTLRPGTGSNSPLHF. DNA of the CDR3: TGCGCCAGCACCCTAAGACCCGGGACAGGGTCTAATTCACCCCTCCACTTT.

The V gene is TRBV9, the J gene TRBJ1-1, with D maybe TRBD1 (6 bases). V lost 3 bases to trimming and J lost 8 bases, with 11 bases between them. The germline V gene has CDR1 SGDLS and CDR2 YYNGEE. CDR3 length: 12 residues. Here the CDR3 reads CASSATGLEAFF. The CDR3, as DNA: TGTGCCAGCAGCGCTACAGGGCTGGAAGCTTTCTTT.

The J gene is TRBJ2-3, the V gene TRBV23-1; 10 bases agree with TRBD2. TRBV23-1 is labeled an ORF, and its function is uncertain. This CDR3 has 17 amino acids. With V trimmed by 0 bases and J by 1 base, 4 bases remained unmatched. For the CDR3, the DNA is TGCGCCAGCAGTCAATCGAAGCGGGAGGGGGGCACAGATACGCAGTATTTT. Encoded protein: CASSQSKREGGTDTQYF.

The rearrangement uses TRBV20-1 and TRBJ2-5, with D perhaps matching TRBD1 (6 bases). The V gene lost 7 bases and the J gene lost 4 bases, with 10 bases spanning the gap. Germline CDR1 DFQATT, CDR2 SNEGSKA (reference sequence). The CDR3 runs 11 residues. The CDR3 DNA follows: TGCAGTGGCCTAGGGGGAGAGACCCAGTACTTC. It translates to CSGLGGETQYF.

The CDR3 region has the DNA TGCGCCAGCAGCCAACTGGGACGGGGATACGAGCAGTACTTC. Translation: CASSQLGRGYEQYF. The chain recombines TRBV4-1 with TRBJ2-7; D tentatively reads TRBD1 or TRBD2 (5 bases each). Germline loops: CDR1 MGHRA, CDR2 YSYEKL. Trimming pared 2 bases from V and 4 bases from J, leaving 12 bases between. This CDR3 is built from 14 residues.

By sample fraction, this clone is medium-sized. This sequence joins TRBV6-6 and TRBJ1-5, with a tentative D call TRBD1 (6 bases). Trimming cost V 6 bases and J 14 bases, with 23 bases left between them. The CDR3 is made up of 14 amino acids. Germline CDR1 MNHNY, CDR2 SVGAGI (reference sequence). The CDR3 region has the DNA TGTGCCAGCAGCAAAGGGCCGGACAGATACCAAGAGCATTTT. Amino acids: CASSKGPDRYQEHF.

The chain has TRBV5-1 and TRBJ2-7, with 10 positions matching TRBD2. The CDR3 has 18 residues. Germline V gives CDR1 SGHRS, CDR2 YFSETQ. V shed 4 bases, J shed 0 bases, and the junction held 13 bases outside the gene matches. This chain's CDR3 is CASSQPGLAGAYSYEQYF. Here the CDR3 DNA reads TGCGCCAGCAGCCAGCCGGGTCTAGCGGGGGCCTACTCCTACGAGCAGTACTTC.

This chain links TRBV4-1 with TRBJ2-7; D might be TRBD1 (6 bases). V lost 0 bases to trimming and J lost 4 bases, with 7 bases between them. This CDR3 has 13 residues. The germline V gene encodes CDR1 MGHRA and CDR2 YSYEKL. CDR3 sequence (DNA): TGCGCCAGCAGCCAAGAGGGGGCTTACGAGCAGTACTTC. Residues: CASSQEGAYEQYF.

The chain carries TRBV6-5 and TRBJ1-2; D possibly corresponds to TRBD1 (6 bases). In germline, CDR1 is MNHEY, CDR2 SVGAGI. V lost 4 bases and J 7 bases, leaving 16 bases between the germline ends. CDR3 length: 14 amino acids. The CDR3: CASSFQGRKAGYTF. The CDR3 DNA follows: TGTGCCAGCAGTTTTCAGGGGCGCAAGGCTGGCTACACCTTC.

The chain carries TRBV30 and TRBJ2-5, with D perhaps assigned TRBD1 or TRBD2 (5 bases each). This CDR3 comprises 13 residues. Germline CDR1 and CDR2: GTSNPN and SVGIG (reference sequence). V shed 3 bases and J shed 5 bases, with 13 bases lying between them. The chain's CDR3 is CAWRTSGLETQYF. Written as DNA, the CDR3 is TGTGCCTGGAGGACATCGGGGCTGGAGACCCAGTACTTC.

J is TRBJ2-3 and V is TRBV28, with 12 bases matching TRBD2. CDR1 is MDHEN and CDR2 is SYDVKM in the germline V gene. With 6 bases clipped from V and 3 bases from J, the junction kept 16 bases outside the gene matches. This CDR3 has 19 residues. CDR3 protein: CASRLLRGLAGGNTDTQYF. The CDR3 nucleotides are TGTGCCAGCAGACTTCTCAGGGGGCTAGCGGGGGGGAATACAGATACGCAGTATTTT.

The rearrangement links TRBV11-3 to TRBJ2-5, with 7 nucleotides matching TRBD2. Germline V gene data show CDR1 as SGHNT and CDR2 as YENEEA. Trimming cost V 2 bases and J 3 bases; bases outside gene matches: 3. The CDR3 consists of 14 residues. The CDR3 nucleotides read TGTGCCAGCAGCTTATCTACTAGCGAAGAGACCCAGTACTTC. Protein: CASSLSTSEETQYF.

The chain uses TRBV9 and TRBJ2-1; D gene uncertain. The germline V gene has CDR1 SGDLS and CDR2 YYNGEE. Between the trimmed V and J ends, which lost 0 bases and 7 bases, there was a span of 11 bases. The CDR3 loop spans 14 amino acids. The chain's CDR3 is CASSVGTPSNEQFF. CDR3 nucleotide sequence: TGTGCCAGCAGCGTAGGAACTCCCTCGAATGAGCAGTTCTTC.

This clone was observed once. The chain is built from TRBV7-8 and TRBJ1-1; maybe TRBD1 (5 bases). V lost 2 bases, J lost 1 base, and 11 bases lay in between. CDR1 and CDR2 from the germline V gene are SGHVS and FQNEAQ. The CDR3 contains 15 residues. DNA for the CDR3: TGTGCCAGCAGCTTATACGGGACGGGGAACACTGAAGCTTTCTTT. It is translated as CASSLYGTGNTEAFF.

This chain uses TRBV6-5 with TRBJ2-1; 8 bases match TRBD2. Per the germline V gene, CDR1 is MNHEY and CDR2 is SVGAGI. The CDR3 is 14 amino acids. V gave up 7 bases and J gave up 9 bases; unmatched junction bases: 11. The CDR3 is CASTTGGVWGEQFF. CDR3 nucleotide sequence: TGTGCCAGCACCACCGGGGGGGTGTGGGGTGAGCAGTTCTTC.

V is TRBV5-1 and J is TRBJ2-7, with D unresolved. The CDR3 contains 13 residues. V lost 3 bases and J lost 3, with 10 bases in between. Germline V gene lookup returns CDR1 SGHRS and CDR2 YFSETQ. The CDR3 DNA is TGCGCCAGCAGCTCGGGTGGAAACTACGAGCAGTACTTC. Its translation is CASSSGGNYEQYF.

V usage is TRBV9 and J usage is TRBJ1-1; possibly TRBD1 for D (5 bases). V lost 0 bases, J lost 3 bases, and 6 bases lay in between. The CDR3 is made up of 13 amino acids. Germline V gene lookup returns CDR1 SGDLS and CDR2 YYNGEE. Here the CDR3 reads CASSVGGDTEAFF. The CDR3 DNA is TGTGCCAGCAGCGTAGGGGGGGACACTGAAGCTTTCTTT.

The rearrangement uses TRBV5-6 and TRBJ1-2; TRBD1 matches 7 bases. The junction had 8 bases not matched to a gene; V was cut back by 3 bases and J by 3 bases. Germline CDR1 reads SGHDT; CDR2 reads YYEEEE. The length of the CDR3 is 15 residues. The DNA of the CDR3 is TGTGCCAGCAGCTCACCGGGACAGAATTACTATGGCTACACCTTC. It yields the protein CASSSPGQNYYGYTF.

By its share, this clone is large (0.1 to 1%). This chain joins TRBV30 and TRBJ1-6, with TRBD1 identical over 10 bases. There are 13 residues in the CDR3. J lost 9 bases, V lost 7 bases, and 6 bases had no gene match. In germline, CDR1 is GTSNPN, CDR2 SVGIG (reference sequence). CDR3 sequence: CALGTGEASPLHF. The DNA of the CDR3 is TGTGCCTTGGGGACAGGGGAGGCTTCACCCCTCCACTTT.

The chain employs TRBV6-1 and TRBJ2-3, with 7 bases identical to TRBD2. V lost 1 base, J lost 0 bases, and 4 bases stayed unmatched. Looked up from germline, CDR1 is MNHNS and CDR2 is SASEGT. This CDR3 has 16 amino acids. The CDR3 spells CASSEVGGSSTDTQYF. CDR3 bases: TGTGCCAGCAGTGAAGTCGGGGGGTCTAGCACAGATACGCAGTATTTT.

The J gene is TRBJ2-1, the V gene TRBV28; tentatively, D is TRBD1 (6 bases). V was pared by 5 bases and J by 10 bases, with 15 bases between. Looked up from germline, CDR1 is MDHEN and CDR2 is SYDVKM. The CDR3 runs 13 residues. In DNA form, the CDR3 reads TGTGCCAGCAGTCTTTACAGGGAAGGGGAGCAGTTCTTC. This encodes CASSLYREGEQFF.

This chain joins TRBV29-1 and TRBJ1-2, with D perhaps matching TRBD1 (6 bases). The V and J ends lost 7 bases and 3 bases respectively, with 18 bases between them. Germline V gene sequence: CDR1 SQVTM, CDR2 ANQGSEA. The CDR3 is 14 residues long. In DNA form, the CDR3 reads TGCAGCGCCCCTTCGGGAGGGACATACTATGGCTACACCTTC. It translates to CSAPSGGTYYGYTF.

This clone has only one observation. The rearrangement joins TRBV5-1 to TRBJ1-6, with D possibly being TRBD1 (5 bases). This CDR3 is built from 17 residues. Germline assignment: CDR1 SGHRS and CDR2 YFSETQ. V gave up 4 bases and J gave up 3 bases, with 17 bases separating them. DNA of the CDR3: TGCGCCAGCAGCCCAAGCTTGTTCAGGGACTATAATTCACCCCTCCACTTT. This translates into CASSPSLFRDYNSPLHF.

The chain employs TRBV18 and TRBJ2-5; a weak D match, TRBD2 (6 bases). The CDR3 is made up of 13 amino acids. V was trimmed by 6 bases and J by 0 bases, leaving 8 bases between them. Germline CDR1 reads KGHSH; CDR2 reads LQKENI. In DNA form, the CDR3 reads TGTGCCAGCTCCCGGGGGTACCAAGAGACCCAGTACTTC. Its protein product is CASSRGYQETQYF.

This clone was counted only a few times. The J gene is TRBJ2-4, the V gene TRBV7-6; TRBD1 agrees at 7 bases. Germline V gives CDR1 SGHVS, CDR2 FNYEAQ. Germline trimming cut 3 bases from V and 9 bases from J; bases unmatched to any gene: 8. This CDR3 is 14 amino acids long. This chain's CDR3 is CASSLETGHGIQYF. In nucleotides, the CDR3 is TGTGCCAGCAGCTTGGAGACAGGGCACGGCATTCAGTACTTC.

The rearrangement uses TRBV19 and TRBJ1-5, with a weak D call TRBD1 (5 bases). This CDR3 contains 15 residues. From germline, CDR1 is LNHDA and CDR2 SQIVND (reference sequence). Between the trimmed V and J ends, which lost 5 bases and 0 bases, there was a span of 11 bases. The CDR3 here is CASSGGGYSNQPQHF. The CDR3 DNA reads as TGTGCCAGTAGTGGGGGGGGATATAGCAATCAGCCCCAGCATTTT.

This rearrangement joins TRBV9 to TRBJ1-6, with unresolved D. V shed 4 bases and J shed 9 bases, with 11 bases lying between them. The CDR3 is 13 amino acids. CDR1 and CDR2 from the germline V gene are SGDLS and YYNGEE. CDR3 nucleotide sequence: TGTGCCAGCAGCCCAGACGACTTTTCACCCCTCCACTTT. Amino acid sequence: CASSPDDFSPLHF.

This sequence joins TRBV11-2 and TRBJ1-1, with D perhaps matching TRBD1 (6 bases). Germline V gene lookup returns CDR1 SGHAT and CDR2 FQNNGV. The V end was cut by 1 base, the J end by 4 bases, with 16 bases between. The length of the CDR3 is 16 residues. CDR3 region: CASSLVMTRGGTEAFF. Here the CDR3 DNA reads TGTGCCAGCAGCTTAGTTATGACCCGAGGGGGCACTGAAGCTTTCTTT.

This sequence joins TRBV7-6 and TRBJ2-7, with TRBD1 identical over 11 bases. Germline assignment: CDR1 SGHVS and CDR2 FNYEAQ. The CDR3 is 17 amino acids. J lost 0 bases, V lost 2 bases, and 6 bases had no gene match. The DNA of the CDR3 is TGTGCCAGCAGCTTATGGACAGGGGGCCCCTCCTCCTACGAGCAGTACTTC. Encoded protein: CASSLWTGGPSSYEQYF.

This clone was counted a single time. The V gene is TRBV2, the J gene TRBJ1-2, with D hard to call. The CDR3 length is 14 residues. CDR1 and CDR2 from the germline V gene are SNHLY and FYNNEI. The V end lost 6 bases, the J end lost 0 bases, and 11 bases lay between the germline ends. CDR3 sequence: CASRDRSTNYGYTF. CDR3 in DNA: TGTGCCAGCAGAGACCGGTCCACTAACTATGGCTACACCTTC.